This passage covers 19 T cell receptor beta chains from one sample sequenced in a study of identical twins. TCRdb redid the calling of the 5' RACE reads with MiXCR, one entry per CDR3 protein. The data contain approximately 550,000 distinct CDR3 sequences, approximately 20% of them singletons. A further study also used this sample, focusing on yellow fever vaccine responses in identical twins.

Material: CD4+ T cells sorted from blood. These receptors all stem from a woman younger than 35 in good health.

The chain has TRBV28 and TRBJ2-7; D call uncertain. Germline-derived CDR1 and CDR2 are MDHEN and SYDVKM. V gave up 2 bases and J gave up 7 bases, with 15 bases separating them. The CDR3 has 14 residues. For the CDR3, the DNA is TGTGCCAGCAGTTTAAAGTACCGCCCCAGGGAGCAGTACTTC. Encoded protein: CASSLKYRPREQYF.

This clonotype was detected many times. The V call is TRBV4-1, the J call TRBJ2-1; tentatively, D is TRBD2 (5 bases). The CDR3 spans 16 residues. The ends were cut back, 3 bases at V and 4 bases at J, with 16 bases in the middle. Germline CDR1 reads MGHRA; CDR2 reads YSYEKL. This CDR3 reads CASSHIDILAYNEQFF. In nucleotides, the CDR3 is TGCGCCAGCAGCCATATAGATATTCTAGCTTACAATGAGCAGTTCTTC.

This clonotype was found a few times. V and J are TRBV11-2 and TRBJ2-7, with 7 positions matching TRBD2. CDR3 length: 14 residues. The J segment lost 2 bases and the V segment lost 2 bases, leaving 3 bases of the junction unmatched. The germline CDR1 and CDR2 sequences are SGHAT and FQNNGV. Here the CDR3 reads CASSLSAGAYEQYF. Here the CDR3 DNA reads TGTGCCAGCAGCTTATCGGCGGGGGCCTACGAGCAGTACTTC.

The chain carries TRBV20-1 and TRBJ2-2, with a possible D match to TRBD2 (6 bases). The germline V and J ends were trimmed by 0 bases and 2 bases, with 7 bases remaining between them. The length of the CDR3 is 14 residues. Germline assignment: CDR1 DFQATT and CDR2 SNEGSKA (reference sequence). CDR3 residues: CSARDGGNTGELFF. CDR3 in DNA: TGCAGTGCTAGAGACGGGGGAAACACCGGGGAGCTGTTTTTT.

A few counts support this clonotype. V usage is TRBV6-1 and J usage is TRBJ2-1; maybe TRBD1 (5 bases). Trimming cost V 6 bases and J 10 bases, with 16 bases left between them. The CDR3 sequence is 13 residues long. In germline, CDR1 is MNHNS, CDR2 SASEGT. CDR3 coding DNA: TGTGCCAGCAGCGTAGACGGACAAAGCGAGCAGTTCTTC. Amino acid sequence: CASSVDGQSEQFF.

In its sample, this clonotype was seen once. The chain is built from TRBV15 and TRBJ2-7; D tentatively reads TRBD1 or TRBD2 (5 bases each). Germline V CDR1 and CDR2: LNHNV, YYDKDF (reference sequence). The CDR3 consists of 16 residues. The germline V and J ends were trimmed by 1 base and 3 bases, with 16 bases remaining between them. CDR3 sequence: CATSRGGSGSGYEQYF. CDR3 sequence (DNA): TGTGCCACCAGCAGAGGGGGGAGCGGCAGCGGCTACGAGCAGTACTTC.

The chain combines TRBV5-6 with TRBJ1-3; 8 nucleotides match TRBD1. Unmatched junction bases numbered 8, after V lost 4 bases and J lost 2 bases. The CDR3 contains 16 residues. Looked up from germline, CDR1 is SGHDT and CDR2 is YYEEEE. The DNA for the CDR3 is TGTGCCAGCAGCGTAACGGACAGGGTAGCTGGAAACACCATATATTTT. It specifies CASSVTDRVAGNTIYF.

This clonotype was counted between two and nine times. The J gene is TRBJ1-5, the V gene TRBV9, with TRBD1 as a possible D gene (6 bases). Germline lookup yields CDR1 SGDLS and CDR2 YYNGEE. The CDR3 loop spans 15 amino acids. Deletions cut 1 base from V and 3 bases from J, with 11 bases between. The CDR3 is CASSVSAGVNQPQHF. The CDR3 DNA reads TGTGCCAGCAGCGTATCGGCAGGGGTCAATCAGCCCCAGCATTTT.

The genes are TRBV20-1 and TRBJ2-1; 9 bases align to TRBD1. Per the germline V gene, CDR1 is DFQATT and CDR2 is SNEGSKA (reference sequence). V lost 5 bases, J lost 7 bases, and 3 bases stayed unmatched. The CDR3 consists of 12 residues. For the CDR3, the DNA is TGCAGTGCTCCCGGACAGGGGAATGAGCAGTTCTTC. Protein: CSAPGQGNEQFF.

There are a few counts of this clonotype. The chain carries TRBV24-1 and TRBJ2-1, with no clear D. The CDR3 contains 13 residues. Per germline, CDR1 KGHDR and CDR2 SFDVKD. V dropped 9 bases and J dropped 3 bases, with 11 bases sitting between them. CDR3 in amino acids: CATGRRFYNEQFF. As DNA, the CDR3 is TGTGCCACCGGGCGCAGATTCTACAATGAGCAGTTCTTC.

The chain recombines TRBV13 with TRBJ2-1; D ambiguous. The CDR3 extends over 12 amino acids. The germline V gene has CDR1 PRHDT and CDR2 FYEKMQ (reference sequence). V gave up 5 bases and J gave up 8 bases, with 10 bases separating them. The CDR3 bases are TGTGCCAGCAGCACGCGCTCCCATGAGCAGTTCTTC. Protein sequence: CASSTRSHEQFF.

This clonotype was picked up a small number of times. This chain connects TRBV4-1 to TRBJ2-1; TRBD1 matches at 7 bases. Germline-derived CDR1 and CDR2 are MGHRA and YSYEKL. The V and J ends lost 1 base and 1 base, in that order; junction bases with no gene match: 7. This CDR3 region has 17 residues. CDR3 DNA: TGCGCCAGCAGCCAAGTCTCAGGGGGAAGTTCCTACAATGAGCAGTTCTTC. Protein sequence: CASSQVSGGSSYNEQFF.

The gene calls are TRBV12-3 or TRBV12-4 and TRBJ2-5; D gene ambiguous. V lost 2 bases and J 4 bases, leaving 5 bases between the germline ends. The CDR3 consists of 12 residues. This CDR3 reads CASSLQIETQYF. The CDR3 region has the DNA TGTGCCAGCAGTTTACAGATAGAGACCCAGTACTTC.

The chain combines TRBV6-2 or TRBV6-3 with TRBJ2-5; 8 positions match TRBD1. Germline CDR1 is MNHEY and CDR2 is SVGEGT. The ends lost 2 bases at V and 4 bases at J; junction bases unmatched: 3. CDR3 length: 14 amino acids. CDR3 in DNA: TGTGCCAGCAGTTACCGAGGACAGGGAGAGACCCAGTACTTC. Protein product: CASSYRGQGETQYF.

This clonotype came up many times. The chain carries TRBV6-1 and TRBJ1-4, with 7 nucleotides matching TRBD1. The CDR3 length is 15 residues. Germline V CDR1 and CDR2: MNHNS, SASEGT. V dropped 6 bases and J dropped 4; count of bases not matched to a gene: 8. As DNA, the CDR3 is TGTGCCAGCAGCCGGGGACAGTCTTATAATGAAAAACTGTTTTTT. It is translated as CASSRGQSYNEKLFF.

This clonotype was observed a few times. V and J are TRBV5-6 and TRBJ2-5; D is unclear. Between the trimmed V and J ends, which lost 5 bases and 2 bases, there was a span of 13 bases. Looked up from germline, CDR1 is SGHDT and CDR2 is YYEEEE. This CDR3 region has 14 residues. CDR3 DNA sequence: TGTGCCAGCAGAGCTTCCCTAATACAAGAGACCCAGTACTTC. This sequence encodes CASRASLIQETQYF.

The V call is TRBV19, the J call TRBJ2-7; TRBD1 matches at 10 bases. The junction had 2 bases not matched to a gene; V was cut back by 5 bases and J by 4 bases. There are 13 residues in the CDR3. CDR1 and CDR2 (germline): LNHDA, SQIVND (reference sequence). The CDR3 bases are TGTGCCAGTAGTGGACAGGGGGGGTACGAGCAGTACTTC. Translated, it gives CASSGQGGYEQYF.

This clonotype showed up just a few times. The chain recombines TRBV12-3 or TRBV12-4 with TRBJ1-2; D is undetermined. V lost 6 bases, J lost 2 bases, and 7 bases lay in between. There are 12 residues in the CDR3. The DNA for the CDR3 is TGTGCCAGCAGCTGGCGCAACTATGGCTACACCTTC. It codes for CASSWRNYGYTF.

The table lists this clonotype with a few counts. V and J are TRBV20-1 and TRBJ2-1, with D perhaps assigned TRBD1 or TRBD2 (5 bases each). The ends were cut back, 4 bases at V and 0 bases at J, with 22 bases in the middle. The length of the CDR3 is 18 residues. Germline CDR1 DFQATT, CDR2 SNEGSKA (reference sequence). CDR3 coding DNA: TGCAGTGCTACCCAGGGAAACACGGGGCTCAGCTCCTACAATGAGCAGTTCTTC. Its protein is CSATQGNTGLSSYNEQFF.